Listed here are 6 T cell receptor beta chains from one sample, sequenced in a study of blood T cells in healthy people across ages. Next came a second PCR, run for about 6 to 12 cycles, which used a sample-barcoded 5' primer along with a J-beta primer mix. TCRdb redid the calling of the 5' RACE reads with MiXCR, one entry per CDR3 protein. Here the sample spans about 1.4 million distinct CDR3 sequences, approximately 60% being singletons. The specimen was blood. The receptors were sampled from a man in his late teens or twenties in good health.

In its sample, this clonotype was seen a few times. The V and J genes are TRBV11-2 and TRBJ2-5, with no clear D. CDR1 is SGHAT, CDR2 FQNNGV, per germline. The CDR3 is 13 amino acids. The V end lost 4 bases, the J end lost 4 bases, and 10 bases lay between the germline ends. The CDR3, as DNA: TGTGCCAGCAGCTCAGGATATGGAGAGACCCAGTACTTC. Its translation is CASSSGYGETQYF.

This clonotype was recorded a few times. The chain is built from TRBV5-1 and TRBJ2-5, with 11 bases that match TRBD2. V was pared by 0 bases and J by 8 bases, with 6 bases of the junction left unmatched. The CDR3 covers 15 residues. CDR1 and CDR2 (germline): SGHRS, YFSETQ. CDR3 loop: CASSLELAGAETQYF. The CDR3 DNA is TGCGCCAGCAGCTTGGAACTAGCGGGGGCGGAAACCCAGTACTTC.

This clonotype was counted a few times. This chain connects TRBV5-1 to TRBJ1-1, with TRBD1 matching over 10 bases. Germline trimming cut 1 base from V and 7 bases from J; bases unmatched to any gene: 7. Germline loops: CDR1 SGHRS, CDR2 YFSETQ. The CDR3 runs 15 residues. The CDR3 DNA reads TGCGCCAGCAGCTTGCGGTTCGGACAGGGGGTTGAAGCTTTCTTT. This codes for CASSLRFGQGVEAFF.

The rearrangement links TRBV12-3 or TRBV12-4 to TRBJ2-7, with D possibly matching TRBD1 (6 bases). The CDR3 has 14 amino acids. The V and J ends lost 5 bases and 2 bases respectively, with 13 bases between them. This CDR3 is CASSIGQLTYEQYF. The CDR3 bases are TGTGCCAGCAGTATCGGACAGCTTACCTACGAGCAGTACTTC.

V usage is TRBV28 and J usage is TRBJ2-7, with TRBD2 matching over 9 bases. J lost 3 bases, V lost 1 base, and 7 bases had no gene match. The CDR3 is made up of 16 amino acids. In germline, CDR1 is MDHEN, CDR2 SYDVKM. The CDR3 region is CASSLFSGTSNYEQYF. In DNA form, the CDR3 reads TGTGCCAGCAGTTTATTCTCCGGGACTAGCAACTACGAGCAGTACTTC.

The chain employs TRBV7-2 and TRBJ2-1; D may match TRBD1 or TRBD2 (6 bases each). With 8 bases removed from V and 0 bases from J, the gap between germline ends came to 14 bases. The CDR3 sequence is 15 residues long. The germline gives CDR1 SGHTA, CDR2 FQGNSA. CDR3 coding DNA: TGTGCCAGCCACGGGGGCTCGAGCTCCTACAATGAGCAGTTCTTC. Protein sequence: CASHGGSSSYNEQFF.